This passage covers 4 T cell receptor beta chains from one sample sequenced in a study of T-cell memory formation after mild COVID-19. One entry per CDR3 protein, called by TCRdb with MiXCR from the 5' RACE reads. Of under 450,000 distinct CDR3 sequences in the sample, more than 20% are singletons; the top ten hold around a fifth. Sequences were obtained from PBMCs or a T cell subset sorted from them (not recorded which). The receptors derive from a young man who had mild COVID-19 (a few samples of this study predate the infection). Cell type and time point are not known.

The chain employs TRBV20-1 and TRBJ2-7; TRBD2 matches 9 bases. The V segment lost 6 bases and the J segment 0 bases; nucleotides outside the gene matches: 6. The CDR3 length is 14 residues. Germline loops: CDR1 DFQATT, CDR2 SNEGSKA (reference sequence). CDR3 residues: CSALSGGRSYEQYV. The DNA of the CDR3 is TGCAGTGCACTGAGCGGGGGGCGCTCCTACGAGCAGTACGTC.

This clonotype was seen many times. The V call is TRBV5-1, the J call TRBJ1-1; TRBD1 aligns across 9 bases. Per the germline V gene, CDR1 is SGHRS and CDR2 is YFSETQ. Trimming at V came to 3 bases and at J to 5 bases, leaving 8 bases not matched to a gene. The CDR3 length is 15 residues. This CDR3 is CASSSGTGQATEAFF. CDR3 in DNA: TGCGCCAGCAGCTCCGGGACAGGGCAGGCGACTGAAGCTTTCTTT.

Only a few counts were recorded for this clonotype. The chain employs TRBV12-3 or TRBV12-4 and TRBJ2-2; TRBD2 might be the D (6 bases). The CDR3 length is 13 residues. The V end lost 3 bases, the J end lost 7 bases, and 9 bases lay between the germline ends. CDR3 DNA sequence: TGTGCCAGCAGTTTGGAGGGGATCGGGGAGCTGTTTTTT. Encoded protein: CASSLEGIGELFF.

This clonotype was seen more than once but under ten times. This chain's CDR3 is CASSLPTEAFF. As DNA, the CDR3 is TGTGCCAGCAGCTTACCCACTGAAGCTTTCTTT. This rearrangement joins TRBV7-9 to TRBJ1-1; D ambiguous. This CDR3 has 11 residues. V was shortened by 2 bases and J by 4 bases, with 2 bases between the two germline ends. Germline CDR1 is SEHNR and CDR2 is FQNEAQ (reference sequence).